These T cell receptor beta chains were read from a single sample in a study of radiotherapy plus CTLA-4 blockade in lung cancer. Repertoires were generated with immunoSEQ multiplex PCR, while TCRdb's copy carries only in-frame clones and drops some. The table includes roughly 44,000 clones, approximately 79% detected once. Material: peripheral blood, obtained from a patient treated with radiotherapy plus ipilimumab. These TCRs come from a human donor with non-small cell lung cancer who had stable disease on radiotherapy plus ipilimumab. The CDR3 runs from the conserved cysteine through the conserved F or W.

TRBJ1-5,TRBV6-5,CASRPTGVGQPQHF
TRBJ1-2,TRBV29-1,CSVHGYYGYTF
TRBJ1-2,TRBV14,CASSQGTNYGYTF
TRBJ1-1,TRBV9,CASSGQGMGTEAFF
TRBJ2-2,TRBV11-2,CASSLSRANTGELFF
TRBJ2-2,TRBV7-9,CASSSPTSGGPSNTGELFF
TRBJ1-3,TRBV28,CASTYRDTPGNTIYF
TRBJ2-6,TRBV6-1,CASIKRGFGANVLTF
TRBJ2-2,TRBV11-2,CASSLASGGGGELFF
TRBJ2-2,TRBV2,CASMGRGAPTGELFF
TRBJ1-5,TRBV2,CASKGSGGLNSNQPQHF
TRBJ2-5,TRBV19,CASSTGTGGLATQYF
TRBJ1-2,TRBV5-1,CASSLDRGLGGYTF
TRBJ1-1,TRBV7-2,CASSLEARMNTEAFF
TRBJ1-2,TRBV5-4,CASSLGTGVRDGYTF
TRBJ1-1,TRBV2,CATRRNTEAFF
TRBJ1-4,TRBV18,CASSPATGRSEKLFF
TRBJ1-6,TRBV5-6,CASSLVGGPNSPLHF
TRBJ1-6,TRBV5-6,CASSLMDRDLHNSPLHF
TRBJ1-1,TRBV11-2,CASSPGIGSTEAFF
TRBJ2-5,TRBV5-1,CASCTGAGVVETQYF
TRBJ2-7,TRBV6-5,CASRTGAYEQYF
TRBJ1-1,TRBV2,CASRQAMNTEAFF
TRBJ1-6,TRBV25-1,CASSEYGGRGSSPLHF
TRBJ1-5,TRBV7-2,CASSLIGGNQPQHF
TRBJ1-1,TRBV5-1,CASSRTANTEAFF
TRBJ2-2,TRBV6-1,CASNEGEAGTGELFF
TRBJ2-7,TRBV16,CASSQFTGKIYEQYF
TRBJ2-2,TRBV7-7,CASTGQVTGELFF
TRBJ2-3,TRBV13,CASSLGRSGSTDTQYF
TRBJ2-7,TRBV6-1,CASSEAAGGYEQYF
TRBJ2-1,TRBV10-2,CASSDSYNEQFF
TRBJ2-3,TRBV6-1,CASSPVPTLDTQYF
TRBJ1-2,TRBV27,CASSFRGNYGYTF
TRBJ2-7,TRBV5-6,CASSLEQVPRGEQYF
TRBJ1-4,TRBV10-3,CAISARGQNEKLFF
TRBJ1-2,TRBV7-8,CASSSLVRGQVNYGYTF
TRBJ2-2,TRBV10-3,CAIRKGTANTGELFF
TRBJ1-1,TRBV7-8,CASRKVMNTEAFF
TRBJ1-6,TRBV28,CASSFPVSGISTFSPLHF
TRBJ1-2,TRBV6-1,CASDDSYGYTF
TRBJ1-6,TRBV19,CASSLAGISYNSPLHF
TRBJ2-2,TRBV9,CASSVFSFGPSTGELFF
TRBJ1-2,TRBV27,CASSLSSRGGDGYTF
TRBJ1-1,TRBV5-1,CASSLDGEAFF
TRBJ1-2,TRBV28,CASKRQIYGYTF
TRBJ1-1,TRBV5-1,CASSLVQANTEAFF
TRBJ2-7,TRBV25-1,CASSDAAGLSYEQYF
TRBJ1-1,TRBV19,CASSRTGGENTEAFF
TRBJ1-2,TRBV28,CASSLAPLRRGYTF
TRBJ1-3,TRBV11-2,CASSPQGRDTIYF